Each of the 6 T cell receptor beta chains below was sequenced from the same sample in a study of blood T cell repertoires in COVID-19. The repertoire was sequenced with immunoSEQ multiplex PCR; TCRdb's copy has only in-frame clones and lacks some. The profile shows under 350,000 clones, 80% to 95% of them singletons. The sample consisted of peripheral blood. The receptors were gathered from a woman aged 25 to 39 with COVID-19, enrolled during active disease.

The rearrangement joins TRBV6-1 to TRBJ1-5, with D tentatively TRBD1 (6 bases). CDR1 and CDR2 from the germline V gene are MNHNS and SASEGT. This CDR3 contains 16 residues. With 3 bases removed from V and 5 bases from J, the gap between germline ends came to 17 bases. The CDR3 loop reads CASSDRYRDPDQPQHF. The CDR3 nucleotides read TGTGCCAGCAGTGATCGATACAGGGATCCGGATCAGCCCCAGCATTTT.

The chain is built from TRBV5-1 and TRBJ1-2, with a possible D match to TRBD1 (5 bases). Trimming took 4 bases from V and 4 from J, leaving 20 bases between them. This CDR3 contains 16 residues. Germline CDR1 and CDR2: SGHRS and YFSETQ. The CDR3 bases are TGCGCCAGCAGCCTGGGAGAGGCCAGGGAAATCTATGGCTACACCTTC. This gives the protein CASSLGEAREIYGYTF.

CDR3 amino acids: CASSQGGNTEAFF. The CDR3, as DNA: TGTGCCAGCAGCCAGGGGGGGAACACTGAAGCTTTCTTT. V usage is TRBV7-9 and J usage is TRBJ1-1; 7 positions agree with TRBD1. The CDR3 has 13 residues. V lost 5 bases to trimming and J lost 1 base; unmatched junction nucleotides: 1. CDR1 SEHNR and CDR2 FQNEAQ come from the germline V gene (reference sequence).

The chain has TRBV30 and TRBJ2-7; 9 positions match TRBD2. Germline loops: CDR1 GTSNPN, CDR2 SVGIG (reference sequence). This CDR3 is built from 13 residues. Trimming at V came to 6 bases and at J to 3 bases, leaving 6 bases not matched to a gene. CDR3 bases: TGTGCCTGTAATAGCGGGAGAGGCTACGAGCAGTACTTC. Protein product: CACNSGRGYEQYF.

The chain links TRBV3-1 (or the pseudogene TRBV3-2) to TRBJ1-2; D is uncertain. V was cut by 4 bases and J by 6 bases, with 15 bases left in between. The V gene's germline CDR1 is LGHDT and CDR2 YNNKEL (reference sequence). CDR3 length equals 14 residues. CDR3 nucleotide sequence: TGTGCCAGCAGCCCCCTTATGAAGTACAATGGCTACACCTTC. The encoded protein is CASSPLMKYNGYTF.

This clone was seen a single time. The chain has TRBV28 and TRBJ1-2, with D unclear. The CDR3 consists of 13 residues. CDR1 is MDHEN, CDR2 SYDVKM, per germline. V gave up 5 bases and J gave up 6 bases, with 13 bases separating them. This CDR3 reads CASSVEVKDGYTF. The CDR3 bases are TGTGCCAGCAGTGTCGAGGTTAAGGATGGCTACACCTTC.